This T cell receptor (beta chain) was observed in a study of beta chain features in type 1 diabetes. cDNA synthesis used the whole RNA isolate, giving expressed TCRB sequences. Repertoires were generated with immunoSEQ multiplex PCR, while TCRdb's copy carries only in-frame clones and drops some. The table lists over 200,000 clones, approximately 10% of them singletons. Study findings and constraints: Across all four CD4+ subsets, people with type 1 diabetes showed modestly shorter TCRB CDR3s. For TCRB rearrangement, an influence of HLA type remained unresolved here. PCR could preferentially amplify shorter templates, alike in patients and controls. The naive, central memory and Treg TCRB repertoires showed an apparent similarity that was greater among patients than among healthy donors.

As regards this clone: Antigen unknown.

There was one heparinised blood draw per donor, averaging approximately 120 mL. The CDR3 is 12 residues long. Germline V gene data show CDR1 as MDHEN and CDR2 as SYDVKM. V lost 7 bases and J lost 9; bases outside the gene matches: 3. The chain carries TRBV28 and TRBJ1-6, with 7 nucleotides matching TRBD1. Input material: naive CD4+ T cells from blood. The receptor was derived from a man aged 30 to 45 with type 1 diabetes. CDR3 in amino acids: CASTDRVSPLHF. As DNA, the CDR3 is TGTGCCAGCACCGACAGGGTTTCACCCCTCCACTTT.